A single sample is the source of the 24 T cell receptor beta chains below, sequenced in a study of blood T cell repertoires in COVID-19. Assay: immunoSEQ multiplex PCR; the TCRdb copy retains only in-frame clones and omits some. The table shows 15,000 to 20,000 clones, with about 85% occurring only once. Sequencing was done on a sample of peripheral blood. The receptor set was obtained from a man aged 65-85 years with acute or convalescent COVID-19.

This chain uses TRBV2 with TRBJ1-5; D may be TRBD1 (5 bases). The CDR3 is 13 amino acids. Germline lookup yields CDR1 SNHLY and CDR2 FYNNEI. The V gene lost 8 bases and the J gene lost 6 bases, with 14 bases spanning the gap. CDR3 nucleotide sequence: TGTGCCAGCTCTGAAGGGGCAGGTCAGCCCCAGCATTTT. Encoded protein: CASSEGAGQPQHF.

V and J are TRBV27 and TRBJ1-5; tentative D call: TRBD1 (5 bases). CDR1 and CDR2 from the germline V gene are MNHEY and SMNVEV (reference sequence). This CDR3 has 14 residues. V lost 8 bases and J lost 7, with 18 bases in between. In nucleotides, the CDR3 is TGTGCCAGCGGCCCTCAGGGCTTAGTCCAGCCCCAGCATTTT. Amino acid sequence: CASGPQGLVQPQHF.

The chain employs TRBV6-5 and TRBJ2-7; 7 bases agree with TRBD1. This CDR3 is built from 14 residues. From germline, CDR1 is MNHEY and CDR2 SVGAGI. V was pared by 6 bases and J by 7 bases, with 12 bases of the junction left unmatched. CDR3 nucleotides: TGTGCCAGCAGGGACAAACGACAGGGCGGTGAGCAGTACTTC. Translation gives CASRDKRQGGEQYF.

The chain is built from TRBV6-4 and TRBJ2-2, with 8 bases identical to TRBD1. The germline V gene encodes CDR1 MRHNA and CDR2 SNTAGT. This CDR3 spans 14 amino acids. The V and J ends lost 10 bases and 5 bases, in that order; junction bases with no gene match: 9. CDR3 sequence (DNA): TGTGCCACGAGGACAGGGAGCGTAACCGGGGAGCTGTTTTTT. Its translation is CATRTGSVTGELFF.

The V gene is TRBV19, the J gene TRBJ1-2; 7 bases align to TRBD1. V was pared by 7 bases and J by 4 bases, with 6 bases of the junction left unmatched. Germline CDR1 and CDR2: LNHDA and SQIVND (reference sequence). The CDR3 is made up of 13 amino acids. CDR3: CASTLTGIYGYTF. As DNA, the CDR3 is TGTGCCAGTACGTTGACAGGGATCTATGGCTACACCTTC.

This chain joins TRBV7-2 and TRBJ2-7, with D unresolved. There are 15 residues in the CDR3. The germline V and J ends were trimmed by 0 bases and 0 bases, with 9 bases remaining between them. The germline gives CDR1 SGHTA, CDR2 FQGNSA. CDR3 region: CASSLATVSSYEQYF. CDR3 bases: TGTGCCAGCAGCTTAGCGACTGTAAGCTCCTACGAGCAGTACTTC. The whole variable domain, remainder taken from reference TRBV7-2 and TRBJ2-7, is GAGVSQSPSNKVTEKGKDVELRCDPISGHTALYWYRQSLGQGLEFLIYFQGNSAPDKSGLPSDRFSAERTGGSVSTLTIQRTQQEDSAVYLCASSLATVSSYEQYFGPGTRLTVT.

The chain joins TRBV28 to TRBJ2-1; TRBD2 matches at 9 bases. The germline CDR1 and CDR2 sequences are MDHEN and SYDVKM. The CDR3 runs 16 residues. With V trimmed by 10 bases and J by 0 bases, 10 bases remained unmatched. The DNA for the CDR3 is TGTGCCACCGGGGTTCTTAGCGGGAGCTCCTACAATGAGCAGTTCTTC. Translated, it gives CATGVLSGSSYNEQFF.

This clone was detected only a few times. The genes are TRBV28 and TRBJ2-3; TRBD2 agrees at 10 bases. The CDR3 length is 19 residues. Unmatched junction bases numbered 12, after V lost 2 bases and J lost 1 base. Germline V gene sequence: CDR1 MDHEN, CDR2 SYDVKM. Written as DNA, the CDR3 is TGTGCCAGCAGTTTAAGACCGCCGACTAGCGGGCGGCGCACAGATACGCAGTATTTT. This codes for CASSLRPPTSGRRTDTQYF.

The V and J genes are TRBV4-3 and TRBJ2-2; 7 nucleotides align to TRBD1. V was clipped by 0 bases and J by 6 bases; unmatched bases: 4. Germline assignment: CDR1 LGHNA and CDR2 YSLEER. The CDR3 spans 15 residues. The CDR3 DNA sequence: TGCGCCAGCAGCCAAGATTGGCAGGGGGCCGGGGAGCTGTTTTTT. This codes for CASSQDWQGAGELFF.

The chain recombines TRBV7-9 with TRBJ2-1; 10 bases align to TRBD2. V was clipped by 2 bases and J by 8 bases; unmatched bases: 3. Germline V gene data show CDR1 as SEHNR and CDR2 as FQNEAQ (reference sequence). The CDR3 extends over 14 amino acids. The CDR3 loop reads CASSLLAGVYEQFF. In DNA form, the CDR3 reads TGTGCCAGCAGCTTACTAGCGGGAGTCTATGAGCAGTTCTTC.

CDR3 nucleotide sequence: TGTGCCACTAGCGGGACTAGCGGGAGTGAGGAGAATGAGCAGTTCTTC. Amino acid sequence: CATSGTSGSEENEQFF. The rearrangement joins TRBV24-1 to TRBJ2-1; 14 nucleotides line up with TRBD2. The CDR3 covers 16 residues. Germline loops: CDR1 KGHDR, CDR2 SFDVKD. V lost 10 bases, J lost 7 bases, and 11 bases stayed unmatched.

The J gene is TRBJ2-5, the V gene TRBV3-1 (or the pseudogene TRBV3-2); perhaps TRBD2 as D (8 bases). V was cut by 0 bases and J by 7 bases, with 21 bases left in between. Germline values: CDR1 LGHDT, CDR2 YNNKEL (reference sequence). CDR3 length equals 17 residues. The chain's CDR3 is CASSQDRSGGQSRTQYF. The CDR3 nucleotides read TGTGCCAGCAGCCAAGATCGAAGCGGGGGACAGTCCCGGACCCAGTACTTC.

In DNA, the CDR3 is TGCGCCAGCAGCCAGGGTTGGGGCGGCTTCACTGAAGCTTTCTTT. Amino acids: CASSQGWGGFTEAFF. The chain employs TRBV4-1 and TRBJ1-1; D might be TRBD1 (5 bases). Germline V gives CDR1 MGHRA, CDR2 YSYEKL. V was shortened by 3 bases and J by 4 bases, with 15 bases between the two germline ends. The CDR3 contains 15 residues.

The rearrangement joins TRBV27 to TRBJ2-3; D is possibly TRBD2 (5 bases). V was cut by 8 bases and J by 2 bases, with 17 bases left in between. Germline CDR1 is MNHEY and CDR2 is SMNVEV (reference sequence). The CDR3 is 15 amino acids. The CDR3 DNA reads TGTGCCAGCGCCAGGAGGCACGAAATCACAGATACGCAGTATTTT. Protein product: CASARRHEITDTQYF.

This clone occurred a few times. The CDR3, as DNA: TGCGCCAGCAGCTTTACAGACAGGCCTAATGAAAAACTGTTTTTT. Translation gives CASSFTDRPNEKLFF. V gene TRBV5-1 combines with J gene TRBJ1-4; possible D gene TRBD1, 6 bases. The CDR3 has 15 amino acids. V was shortened by 2 bases and J by 3 bases, with 11 bases between the two germline ends. In germline, CDR1 is SGHRS, CDR2 YFSETQ.

The chain has TRBV18 and TRBJ2-3, with a tentative D call TRBD2 (5 bases). Trimming stripped 3 bases from V and 4 bases from J, with 11 bases between. Germline-derived CDR1 and CDR2 are KGHSH and LQKENI. The CDR3 is 14 residues long. Here the CDR3 DNA reads TGTGCCAGCTCACCTGTGGACTCACCAGATACGCAGTATTTT. Translating it yields CASSPVDSPDTQYF.

Judged by abundance, this clone is hyperexpanded. V and J are TRBV28 and TRBJ2-4; D gene unclear. V shed 7 bases and J shed 2 bases, with 12 bases lying between them. The germline gives CDR1 MDHEN, CDR2 SYDVKM. This CDR3 region has 14 residues. The CDR3 DNA reads as TGTGCCAGCACCCTGGGCAATCCCAAAAACATTCAGTACTTC. This sequence encodes CASTLGNPKNIQYF. Together with reference TRBV28 and TRBJ2-4, the CDR3 gives the full variable domain: DVKVTQSSRYLVKRTGEKVFLECVQDMDHENMFWYRQDPGLGLRLIYFSYDVKMKEKGDIPEGYSVSREKKERFSLILESASTNQTSMYLCASTLGNPKNIQYFGAGTRLSVL.

The chain is built from TRBV29-1 and TRBJ2-3, with a possible D match to TRBD1 (5 bases). Germline V gene lookup returns CDR1 SQVTM and CDR2 ANQGSEA. Trimming shortened V by 7 bases and J by 5 bases, and 22 bases separated the two germline ends. CDR3 length: 15 residues. This chain's CDR3 is CSAGMDKAFVDTQYF. The CDR3 DNA reads as TGCAGCGCCGGCATGGACAAGGCCTTCGTAGATACGCAGTATTTT.

The J gene is TRBJ1-4, the V gene TRBV18; tentative D call: TRBD1 (5 bases). Germline V CDR1 and CDR2: KGHSH, LQKENI. V was trimmed by 6 bases and J by 6 bases, leaving 14 bases between them. The CDR3 is 14 residues long. The CDR3 nucleotides are TGTGCCAGCTCCTTGGACATCACTGATGAAAAACTGTTTTTT. Translating it yields CASSLDITDEKLFF.

This rearrangement joins TRBV5-1 to TRBJ2-5, with no clear D. The CDR3 totals 13 residues. V was shortened by 2 bases and J by 1 base, with 6 bases between the two germline ends. Germline V gives CDR1 SGHRS, CDR2 YFSETQ. CDR3 nucleotides: TGCGCCAGCAGCTTTACTTCCCAAGAGACCCAGTACTTC. It is translated as CASSFTSQETQYF. Combining the CDR3 with reference TRBV5-1 and TRBJ2-5 gives the whole variable domain KAGVTQTPRYLIKTRGQQVTLSCSPISGHRSVSWYQQTPGQGLQFLFEYFSETQRNKGNFPGRFSGRQFSNSRSEMNVSTLELGDSALYLCASSFTSQETQYFGPGTRLLVL.

The chain uses TRBV29-1 and TRBJ1-3, with D possibly being TRBD1 (5 bases). V was pared by 4 bases and J by 2 bases, with 9 bases between. The CDR3 length is 13 residues. The germline gives CDR1 SQVTM, CDR2 ANQGSEA. In DNA, the CDR3 is TGCAGCGTTGCGGGGGGGGCTGGAAACACCATATATTTT. It encodes CSVAGGAGNTIYF.

The CDR3: CASSLWHVANTGELFF. CDR3 in DNA: TGTGCCAGCAGCTTATGGCACGTCGCGAACACCGGGGAGCTGTTTTTT. This chain joins TRBV7-2 and TRBJ2-2; D remains unclear. The V gene's germline CDR1 is SGHTA and CDR2 FQGNSA. V dropped 2 bases and J dropped 0 bases, with 10 bases sitting between them. The CDR3 is 16 amino acids.

This clone was counted a few times. V usage is TRBV7-2 and J usage is TRBJ2-3; a weak D match, TRBD1 (6 bases). CDR3 length: 14 amino acids. Trimming stripped 1 base from V and 5 bases from J, with 10 bases between. CDR1 is SGHTA and CDR2 is FQGNSA in the germline V gene. The CDR3 spells CASSLGGGRDTQYF. CDR3 nucleotide sequence: TGTGCCAGCAGCTTAGGAGGGGGTCGAGATACGCAGTATTTT.

This sequence joins TRBV29-1 and TRBJ2-7; TRBD1 matches at 8 bases. The J segment lost 6 bases and the V segment lost 6 bases, leaving 16 bases of the junction unmatched. CDR1 and CDR2 (germline): SQVTM, ANQGSEA. The CDR3 totals 15 residues. CDR3 region: CSVRFGTGPLREQYF. The CDR3 DNA reads as TGCAGCGTGAGGTTTGGGACAGGTCCTTTGCGCGAGCAGTACTTC.